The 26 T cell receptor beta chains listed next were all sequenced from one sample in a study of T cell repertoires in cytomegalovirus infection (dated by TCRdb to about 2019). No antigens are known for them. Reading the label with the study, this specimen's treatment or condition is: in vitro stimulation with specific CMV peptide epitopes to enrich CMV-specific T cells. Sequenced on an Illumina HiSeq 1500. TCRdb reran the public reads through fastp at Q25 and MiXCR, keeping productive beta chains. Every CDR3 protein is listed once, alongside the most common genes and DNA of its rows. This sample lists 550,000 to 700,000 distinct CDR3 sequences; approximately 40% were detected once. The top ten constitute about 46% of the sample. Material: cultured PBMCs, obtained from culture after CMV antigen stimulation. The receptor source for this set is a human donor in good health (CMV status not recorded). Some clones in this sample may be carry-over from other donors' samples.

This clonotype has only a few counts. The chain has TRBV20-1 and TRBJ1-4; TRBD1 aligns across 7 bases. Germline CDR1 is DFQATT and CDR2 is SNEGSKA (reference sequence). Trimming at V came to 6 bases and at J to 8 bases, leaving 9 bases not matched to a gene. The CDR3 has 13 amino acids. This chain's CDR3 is CSASDRRGEKLFF. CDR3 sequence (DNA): TGCAGTGCCTCGGACAGGCGGGGGGAAAAACTGTTTTTT.

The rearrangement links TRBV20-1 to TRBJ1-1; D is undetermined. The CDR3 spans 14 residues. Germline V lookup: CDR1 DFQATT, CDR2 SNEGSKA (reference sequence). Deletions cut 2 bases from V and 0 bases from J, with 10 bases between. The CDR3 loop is CSARLGGLNTEAFF. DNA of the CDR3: TGCAGTGCTAGACTGGGCGGATTGAACACTGAAGCTTTCTTT.

DNA of the CDR3: TGTGCCAGTTCCGCCGCTGAAGGCGAGCAGTACTTC. Its translation is CASSAAEGEQYF. The rearrangement joins TRBV2 to TRBJ2-7; D remains ambiguous. Per the germline V gene, CDR1 is SNHLY and CDR2 is FYNNEI. There are 12 residues in the CDR3. With 9 bases removed from V and 6 bases from J, the gap between germline ends came to 15 bases.

The CDR3 sequence is CASQFSGNNEQFF. In DNA, the CDR3 is TGTGCCAGCCAATTTAGCGGGAACAATGAGCAGTTCTTC. The chain couples TRBV6-1 to TRBJ2-1, with 8 bases fitting TRBD2. Germline loops: CDR1 MNHNS, CDR2 SASEGT. Losses at the gene ends were 8 bases for V and 5 bases for J; bases not matched to a gene: 5. This CDR3 spans 13 amino acids.

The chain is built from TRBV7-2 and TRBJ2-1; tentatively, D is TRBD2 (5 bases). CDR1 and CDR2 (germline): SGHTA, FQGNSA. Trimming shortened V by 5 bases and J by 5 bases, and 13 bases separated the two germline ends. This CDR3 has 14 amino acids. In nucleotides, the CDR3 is TGTGCCAGCAGCCCAACAGCGGAACACAATGAGCAGTTCTTC. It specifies CASSPTAEHNEQFF.

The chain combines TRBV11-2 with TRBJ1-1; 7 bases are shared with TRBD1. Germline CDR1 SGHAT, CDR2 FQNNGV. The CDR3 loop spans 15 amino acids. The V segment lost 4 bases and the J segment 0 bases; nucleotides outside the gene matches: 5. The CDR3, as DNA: TGTGCCAGCAGCTCGGGACAGACGATGAACACTGAAGCTTTCTTT. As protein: CASSSGQTMNTEAFF.

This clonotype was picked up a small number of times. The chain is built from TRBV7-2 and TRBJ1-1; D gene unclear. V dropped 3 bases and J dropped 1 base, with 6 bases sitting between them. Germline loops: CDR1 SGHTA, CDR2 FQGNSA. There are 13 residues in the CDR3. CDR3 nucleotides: TGTGCCAGCAGCTTTCAGCAGAACACTGAAGCTTTCTTT. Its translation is CASSFQQNTEAFF.

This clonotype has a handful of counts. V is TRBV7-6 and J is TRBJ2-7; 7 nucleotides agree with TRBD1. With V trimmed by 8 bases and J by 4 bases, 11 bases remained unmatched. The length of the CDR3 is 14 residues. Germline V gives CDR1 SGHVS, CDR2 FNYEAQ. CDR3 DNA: TGTGCCAGCGGAGACAGGGTTGGTTCTTACGAGCAGTACTTC. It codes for CASGDRVGSYEQYF.

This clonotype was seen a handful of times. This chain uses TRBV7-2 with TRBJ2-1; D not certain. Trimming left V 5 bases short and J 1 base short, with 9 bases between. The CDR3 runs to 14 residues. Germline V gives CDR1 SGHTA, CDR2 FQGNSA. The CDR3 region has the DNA TGTGCCAGCAGCCCCGGGCGGTCCTACAATGAGCAGTTCTTC. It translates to CASSPGRSYNEQFF.

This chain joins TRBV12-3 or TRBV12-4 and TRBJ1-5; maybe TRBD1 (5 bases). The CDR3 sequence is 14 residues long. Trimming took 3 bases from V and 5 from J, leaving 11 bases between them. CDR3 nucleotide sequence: TGTGCCAGCAGTTTGGGGCAGCCCGATCAGCCCCAGCATTTT. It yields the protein CASSLGQPDQPQHF.

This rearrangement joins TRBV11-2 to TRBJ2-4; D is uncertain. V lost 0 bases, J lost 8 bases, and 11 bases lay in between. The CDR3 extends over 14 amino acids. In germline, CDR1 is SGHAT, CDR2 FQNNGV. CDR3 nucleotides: TGTGCCAGCAGCTTAGACCGAGACATAGACATTCAGTACTTC. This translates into CASSLDRDIDIQYF.

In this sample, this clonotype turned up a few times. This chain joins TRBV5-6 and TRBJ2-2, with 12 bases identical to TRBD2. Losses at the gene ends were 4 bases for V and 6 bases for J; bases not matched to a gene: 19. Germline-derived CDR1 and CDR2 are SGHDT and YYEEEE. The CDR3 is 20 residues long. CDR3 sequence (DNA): TGTGCCAGCAGCGACCTGTTCATGACTAGCGGGAGAGGAGGGGCCGGGGAGCTGTTTTTT. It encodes CASSDLFMTSGRGGAGELFF.

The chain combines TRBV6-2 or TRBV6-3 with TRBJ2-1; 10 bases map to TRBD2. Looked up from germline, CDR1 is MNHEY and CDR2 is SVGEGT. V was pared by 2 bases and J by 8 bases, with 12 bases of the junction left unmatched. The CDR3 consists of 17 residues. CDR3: CASSYAPLAGILDEQFF. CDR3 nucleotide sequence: TGTGCCAGCAGTTACGCCCCACTAGCGGGAATCTTAGATGAGCAGTTCTTC.

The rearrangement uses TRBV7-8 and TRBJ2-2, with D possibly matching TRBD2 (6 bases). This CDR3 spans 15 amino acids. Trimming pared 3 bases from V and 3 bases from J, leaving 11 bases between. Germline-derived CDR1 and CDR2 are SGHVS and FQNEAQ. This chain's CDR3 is CASSFELADTGELFF. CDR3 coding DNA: TGTGCCAGCAGCTTCGAATTAGCGGACACCGGGGAGCTGTTTTTT.

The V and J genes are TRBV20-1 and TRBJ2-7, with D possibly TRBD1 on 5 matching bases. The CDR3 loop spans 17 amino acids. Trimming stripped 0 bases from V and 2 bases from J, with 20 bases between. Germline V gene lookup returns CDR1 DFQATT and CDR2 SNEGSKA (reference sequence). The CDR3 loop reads CSARDQAQGYWAYEQYF. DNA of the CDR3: TGCAGTGCTAGAGACCAGGCGCAGGGTTACTGGGCCTACGAGCAGTACTTC.

The CDR3 is CASSIGPVKTQYF. The CDR3 DNA follows: TGTGCCAGCAGCATAGGACCCGTAAAGACCCAGTACTTC. The chain uses TRBV7-2 and TRBJ2-5; D remains ambiguous. Germline V CDR1 and CDR2: SGHTA, FQGNSA. CDR3 size: 13 residues. V gave up 5 bases and J gave up 6 bases, with 13 bases separating them.

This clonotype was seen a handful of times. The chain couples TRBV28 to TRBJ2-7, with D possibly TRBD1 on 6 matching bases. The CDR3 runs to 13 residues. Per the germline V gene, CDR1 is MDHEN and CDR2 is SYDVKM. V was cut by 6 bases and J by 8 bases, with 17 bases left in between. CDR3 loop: CASSPPPGHKQYF. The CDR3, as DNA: TGTGCCAGCAGCCCGCCCCCGGGACACAAGCAGTACTTC.

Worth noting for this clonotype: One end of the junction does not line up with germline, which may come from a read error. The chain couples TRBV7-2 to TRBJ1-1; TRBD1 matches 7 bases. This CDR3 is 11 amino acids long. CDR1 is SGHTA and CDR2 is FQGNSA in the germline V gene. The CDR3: CASSLEGAQGF. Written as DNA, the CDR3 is TGTGCCAGCAGCTTAGAGGGGGCGCAGGGGTTT.

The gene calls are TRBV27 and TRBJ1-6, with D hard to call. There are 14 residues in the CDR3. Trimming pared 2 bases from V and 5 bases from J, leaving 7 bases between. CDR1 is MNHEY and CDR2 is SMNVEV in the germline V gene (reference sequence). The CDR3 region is CASSLIRDNSPLHF. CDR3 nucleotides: TGTGCCAGCAGTTTAATTAGAGATAATTCACCCCTCCACTTT.

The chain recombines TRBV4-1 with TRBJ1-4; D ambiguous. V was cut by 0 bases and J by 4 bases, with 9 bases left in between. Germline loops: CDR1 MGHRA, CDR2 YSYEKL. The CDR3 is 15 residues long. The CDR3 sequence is CASSQDLGLNEKLFF. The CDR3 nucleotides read TGCGCCAGCAGCCAAGATTTAGGACTTAATGAAAAACTGTTTTTT.

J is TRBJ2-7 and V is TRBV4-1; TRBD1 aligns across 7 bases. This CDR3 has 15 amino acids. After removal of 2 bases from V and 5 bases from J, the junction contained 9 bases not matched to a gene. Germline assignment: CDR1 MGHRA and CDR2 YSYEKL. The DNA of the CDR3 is TGCGCCAGCAGCCAACCGGGACAGCCCTACCACGAGCAGTACTTC. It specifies CASSQPGQPYHEQYF.

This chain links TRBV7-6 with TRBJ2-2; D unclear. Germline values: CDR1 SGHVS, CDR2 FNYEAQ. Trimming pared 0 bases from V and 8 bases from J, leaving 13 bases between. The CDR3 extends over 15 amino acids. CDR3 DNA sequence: TGTGCCAGCAGCTTAGCTCCAGCCCCTCCGGGGGAGCTGTTTTTT. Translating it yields CASSLAPAPPGELFF.

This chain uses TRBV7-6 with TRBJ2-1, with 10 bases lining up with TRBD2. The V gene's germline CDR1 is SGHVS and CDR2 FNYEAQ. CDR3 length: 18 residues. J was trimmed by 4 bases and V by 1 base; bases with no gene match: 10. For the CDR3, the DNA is TGTGCCAGCAGCTTAGTTCCAGCGGGGGGGTTGACGTACAATGAGCAGTTCTTC. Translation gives CASSLVPAGGLTYNEQFF.

The CDR3 reads CASSSRTGRGYGYTF. The CDR3 nucleotides are TGTGCCAGCAGCTCACGGACAGGTCGGGGCTATGGCTACACCTTC. J is TRBJ1-2 and V is TRBV7-2; 7 nucleotides agree with TRBD1. The CDR3 is 15 amino acids. The trim removed 4 bases at V and 4 bases at J, leaving 9 bases unmatched. Per the germline V gene, CDR1 is SGHTA and CDR2 is FQGNSA.

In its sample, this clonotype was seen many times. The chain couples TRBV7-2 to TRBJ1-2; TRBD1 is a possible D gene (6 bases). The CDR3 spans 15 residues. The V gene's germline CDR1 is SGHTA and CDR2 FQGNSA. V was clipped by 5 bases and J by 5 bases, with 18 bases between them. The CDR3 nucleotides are TGTGCCAGCAGCCCCCGGACAGATATAGCTTATGGCTACACCTTC. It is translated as CASSPRTDIAYGYTF.

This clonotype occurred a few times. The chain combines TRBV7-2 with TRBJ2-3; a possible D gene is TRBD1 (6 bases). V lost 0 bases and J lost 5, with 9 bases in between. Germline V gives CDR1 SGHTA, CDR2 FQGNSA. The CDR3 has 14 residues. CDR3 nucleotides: TGTGCCAGCAGCTTAGCGGACAGTTTAGATACGCAGTATTTT. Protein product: CASSLADSLDTQYF.